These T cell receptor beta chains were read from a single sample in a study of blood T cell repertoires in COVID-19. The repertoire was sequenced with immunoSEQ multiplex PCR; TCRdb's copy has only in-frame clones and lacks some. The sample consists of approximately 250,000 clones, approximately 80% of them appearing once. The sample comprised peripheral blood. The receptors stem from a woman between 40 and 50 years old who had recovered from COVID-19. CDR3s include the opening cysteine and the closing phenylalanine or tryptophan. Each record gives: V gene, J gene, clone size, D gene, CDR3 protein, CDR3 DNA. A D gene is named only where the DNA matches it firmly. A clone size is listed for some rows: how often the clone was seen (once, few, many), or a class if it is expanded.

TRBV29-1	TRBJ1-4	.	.	CSVAAVGNEKLFF	TGCAGCGTAGCGGCCGTAGGGAATGAAAAACTGTTTTTT
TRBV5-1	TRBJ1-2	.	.	CASSLGAVRGYYGYTF	TGCGCCAGCAGCCTGGGTGCTGTTAGGGGGTACTATGGCTACACCTTC
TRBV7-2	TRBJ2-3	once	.	CASSHSSPGLITDTQYF	TGTGCCAGCAGTCATAGCTCCCCGGGACTGATTACAGATACGCAGTATTTT
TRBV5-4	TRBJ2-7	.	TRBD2	CASSLTWTSGGHEQYF	TGTGCCAGCAGCTTGACCTGGACTAGCGGGGGCCACGAGCAGTACTTC
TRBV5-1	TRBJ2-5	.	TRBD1	CASSFQGVSQETQYF	TGCGCCAGCAGCTTCCAGGGGGTAAGCCAAGAGACCCAGTACTTC
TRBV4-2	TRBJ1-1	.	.	CASSQSQGLSWGTEAFF	TGTGCCAGCAGCCAAAGTCAGGGGCTCTCTTGGGGGACTGAAGCTTTCTTT
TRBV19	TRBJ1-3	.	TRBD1	CASSRPDRDGNTIYF	TGTGCCAGTAGTCGCCCGGACAGGGACGGAAACACCATATATTTT
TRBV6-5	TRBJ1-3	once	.	CASSSNSNSGNTIYF	TGTGCCAGCAGTTCGAACAGTAACTCTGGAAACACCATATATTTT
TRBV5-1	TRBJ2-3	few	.	CASSLIRGIGTDTQYF	TGCGCCAGCAGCTTGATTCGAGGGATTGGCACAGATACGCAGTATTTT
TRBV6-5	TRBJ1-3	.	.	CASRSGGGAGNTIYF	TGTGCCAGCAGGAGTGGAGGAGGGGCTGGAAACACCATATATTTT
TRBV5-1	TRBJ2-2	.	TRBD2	CASGEGGRYTGELFF	TGCGCCAGCGGAGAGGGAGGGAGGTACACCGGGGAGCTGTTTTTT
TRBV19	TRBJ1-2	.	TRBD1	CASSIGQERGYTF	TGTGCCAGTAGTATCGGACAGGAGCGAGGCTACACCTTC
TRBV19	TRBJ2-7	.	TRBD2	CASSIAGGTSSYEQYF	TGTGCCAGTAGTATAGCGGGAGGGACGAGCTCCTACGAGCAGTACTTC
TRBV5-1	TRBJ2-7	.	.	CASSLAGQGQGEQYF	TGCGCCAGCAGCTTGGCCGGGCAGGGTCAGGGCGAGCAGTACTTC
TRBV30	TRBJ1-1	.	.	CAWEEGMNTEAFF	TGTGCCTGGGAGGAGGGAATGAACACTGAAGCTTTCTTT
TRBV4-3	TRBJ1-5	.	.	CASSQDHGGSQPQHF	TGCGCCAGCAGCCAAGATCACGGAGGTTCCCAGCCCCAGCATTTT